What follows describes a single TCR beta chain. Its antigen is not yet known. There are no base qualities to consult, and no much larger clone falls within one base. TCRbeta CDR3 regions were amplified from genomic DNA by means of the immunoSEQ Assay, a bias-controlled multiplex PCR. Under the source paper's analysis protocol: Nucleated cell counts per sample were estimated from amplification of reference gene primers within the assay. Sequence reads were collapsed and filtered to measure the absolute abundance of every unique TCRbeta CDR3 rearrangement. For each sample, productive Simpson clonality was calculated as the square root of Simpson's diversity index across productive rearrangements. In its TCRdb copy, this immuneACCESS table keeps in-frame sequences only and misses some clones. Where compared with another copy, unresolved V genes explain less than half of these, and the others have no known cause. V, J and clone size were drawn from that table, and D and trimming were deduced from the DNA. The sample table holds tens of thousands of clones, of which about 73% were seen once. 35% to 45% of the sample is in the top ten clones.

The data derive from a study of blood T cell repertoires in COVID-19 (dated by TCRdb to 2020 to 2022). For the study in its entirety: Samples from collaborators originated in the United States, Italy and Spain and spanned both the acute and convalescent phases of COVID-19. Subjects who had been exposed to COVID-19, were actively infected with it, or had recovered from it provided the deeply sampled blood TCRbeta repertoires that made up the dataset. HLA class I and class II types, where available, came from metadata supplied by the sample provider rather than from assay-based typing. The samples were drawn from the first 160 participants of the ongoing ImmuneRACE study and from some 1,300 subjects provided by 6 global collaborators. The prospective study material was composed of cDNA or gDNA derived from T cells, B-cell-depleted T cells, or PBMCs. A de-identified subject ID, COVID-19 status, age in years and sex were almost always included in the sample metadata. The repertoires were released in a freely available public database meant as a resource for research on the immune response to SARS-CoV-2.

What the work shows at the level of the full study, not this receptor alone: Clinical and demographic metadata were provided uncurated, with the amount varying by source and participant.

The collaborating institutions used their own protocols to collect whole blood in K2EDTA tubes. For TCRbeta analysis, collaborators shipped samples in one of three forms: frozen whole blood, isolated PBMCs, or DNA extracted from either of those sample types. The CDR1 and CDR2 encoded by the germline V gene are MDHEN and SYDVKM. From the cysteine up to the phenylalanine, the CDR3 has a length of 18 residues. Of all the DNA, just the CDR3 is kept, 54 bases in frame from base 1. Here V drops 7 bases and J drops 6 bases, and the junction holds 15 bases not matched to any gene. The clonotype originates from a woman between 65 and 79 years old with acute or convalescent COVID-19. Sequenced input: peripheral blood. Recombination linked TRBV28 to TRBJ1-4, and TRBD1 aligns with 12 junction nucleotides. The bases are TGTGCCAGCAACGCCGGGACAGGGGGCTCATTTACTCATGAAAAACTGTTTTTT. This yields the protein CASNAGTGGSFTHEKLFF.